This passage covers 25 T cell receptor beta chains from one sample sequenced in a study of T cells in Graves' hyperthyroidism and ophthalmopathy. Amplified regions were TCR beta CDR3 sequences from RNA transcripts. The HTBI primer set was used in a first-round RT-PCR of the TCR CDR3. TCRdb reprocessed the multiplex PCR reads via MiXCR and lists one record per CDR3 protein. The repertoire holds a few hundred thousand distinct CDR3 sequences, with 15% to 20% as singletons. The sample consisted of blood. The receptors were sampled from a woman aged 18 to 35 with Graves' ophthalmopathy.

This clonotype was observed at least ten times. The chain recombines TRBV5-6 with TRBJ1-3; 8 bases align to TRBD1. The CDR3 is 15 residues long. The germline CDR1 and CDR2 sequences are SGHDT and YYEEEE. V gave up 4 bases and J gave up 4 bases; unmatched junction bases: 7. The CDR3 spells CASSLQGAGGNTIYF. For the CDR3, the DNA is TGTGCCAGCAGCCTCCAGGGGGCCGGAGGAAACACCATATATTTT.

This clonotype has a count of ten or more. V and J are TRBV6-5 and TRBJ2-7, with unresolved D. Trimming cost V 0 bases and J 2 bases, with 8 bases left between them. This CDR3 is built from 14 residues. Germline V gives CDR1 MNHEY, CDR2 SVGAGI. CDR3 amino acids: CASSYSRQTYEQYF. The CDR3 region has the DNA TGTGCCAGCAGTTACTCCCGCCAAACCTACGAGCAGTACTTC.

The genes are TRBV19 and TRBJ1-2, with D perhaps matching TRBD1 (5 bases). Germline CDR1 is LNHDA and CDR2 is SQIVND (reference sequence). The CDR3 consists of 15 residues. V was pared by 3 bases and J by 0 bases, with 11 bases between. CDR3 sequence: CASSIRDGTNYGYTF. In nucleotides, the CDR3 is TGTGCCAGTAGTATCCGGGACGGTACTAACTATGGCTACACCTTC. The variable domain in full, completed from reference TRBV19 and TRBJ1-2, reads DGGITQSPKYLFRKEGQNVTLSCEQNLNHDAMYWYRQDPGQGLRLIYYSQIVNDFQKGDIAEGYSVSREKKESFPLTVTSAQKNPTAFYLCASSIRDGTNYGYTFGSGTRLTVV.

This clonotype was seen once. This sequence may be a read error, since a much larger clone differs from it by one base. The chain is built from TRBV10-3 and TRBJ1-1; D perhaps matches TRBD1 (6 bases). Germline V gene lookup returns CDR1 ENHRY and CDR2 SYGVKD. V shed 5 bases and J shed 4 bases, with 17 bases lying between them. The CDR3 has 15 residues. DNA for the CDR3: TGTGCCATCAGTTCCATCGGGGGGGCGGGCACTGAAGCTTTCTTT. It is translated as CAISSIGGAGTEAFF.

This clonotype was detected many times. The V and J genes are TRBV6-1 and TRBJ1-1; D is unresolved. Trimming removed 3 bases from V and 1 base from J, with 6 bases in between. CDR1 is MNHNS and CDR2 is SASEGT in the germline V gene. The CDR3 length is 13 residues. In DNA, the CDR3 is TGTGCCAGCAGTGACGGGCGGAACACTGAAGCTTTCTTT. Translating gives CASSDGRNTEAFF.

V and J are TRBV10-3 and TRBJ2-5; either TRBD1 or TRBD2 may supply D (5 bases each). The ends were cut back, 5 bases at V and 5 bases at J, with 18 bases in the middle. Per germline, CDR1 ENHRY and CDR2 SYGVKD. The CDR3 is 15 residues long. The CDR3 is CAISNNYQGPETQYF. The CDR3, as DNA: TGTGCCATCAGTAACAATTATCAGGGACCGGAGACCCAGTACTTC.

This clonotype was found many times. V is TRBV5-6 and J is TRBJ2-5, with 8 bases lining up with TRBD1. Unmatched junction bases numbered 6, after V lost 1 base and J lost 1 base. Germline V lookup: CDR1 SGHDT, CDR2 YYEEEE. This CDR3 region has 16 residues. The CDR3 bases are TGTGCCAGCAGCTTGCTCACAGGGGGAACCCAAGAGACCCAGTACTTC. This translates into CASSLLTGGTQETQYF.

The chain joins TRBV11-1 to TRBJ2-3; possibly TRBD1 for D (6 bases). Trimming took off 7 bases at V and 1 base at J, with 15 bases between the two ends. Germline V lookup: CDR1 SGHAT, CDR2 FQDESV (reference sequence). This CDR3 contains 15 residues. Here the CDR3 DNA reads TGTGCCAGCAACCCCGGACAGACGCGCACAGATACGCAGTATTTT. As protein: CASNPGQTRTDTQYF.

This clonotype was recorded many times. V gene TRBV28 combines with J gene TRBJ1-1; the D is unclear. This CDR3 is built from 15 residues. Trimming pared 6 bases from V and 1 base from J, leaving 15 bases between. The germline V gene has CDR1 MDHEN and CDR2 SYDVKM. The CDR3 nucleotides read TGTGCCAGCAGGTCTGCCGGACCTTGGAACACTGAAGCTTTCTTT. This encodes CASRSAGPWNTEAFF.

The chain is built from TRBV24-1 and TRBJ1-1; no clear D gene. V was clipped by 10 bases and J by 7 bases, with 9 bases between them. Germline-derived CDR1 and CDR2 are KGHDR and SFDVKD. This CDR3 is 10 amino acids long. This chain's CDR3 is CATSRGEAFF. DNA for the CDR3: TGTGCCACAAGTCGGGGTGAAGCTTTCTTT.

This chain links TRBV24-1 with TRBJ2-3; the match to TRBD2 covers 7 bases. This CDR3 contains 15 residues. Trimming took 7 bases from V and 3 from J; bases not matched to a gene: 9. The germline V gene encodes CDR1 KGHDR and CDR2 SFDVKD. CDR3 residues: CATSAQAGVTDTQYF. The DNA of the CDR3 is TGTGCCACCAGCGCCCAGGCGGGGGTTACAGATACGCAGTATTTT.

This clonotype has a handful of counts. This chain connects TRBV6-6 to TRBJ1-2; perhaps TRBD1 as D (6 bases). The V end was cut by 2 bases, the J end by 6 bases, with 10 bases between. CDR3 size: 13 residues. Germline V gives CDR1 MNHNY, CDR2 SVGAGI (reference sequence). The chain's CDR3 is CASSYNTGNGYTF. CDR3 DNA: TGTGCCAGCAGTTACAATACAGGGAATGGCTACACCTTC.

The sample holds a few counts of this clonotype. The J gene is TRBJ1-3, the V gene TRBV3-1; 7 bases map to TRBD1. The junction had 5 bases not matched to a gene; V was cut back by 5 bases and J by 1 base. CDR1 is LGHDT and CDR2 is YNNKEL in the germline V gene (reference sequence). This CDR3 has 15 amino acids. Here the CDR3 reads CASSTRQGSGNTIYF. The DNA for the CDR3 is TGTGCCAGCAGCACACGACAGGGTTCTGGAAACACCATATATTTT.

To note about this clonotype: A much larger clone differs by one base, so this may be a read error. This sequence joins TRBV5-1 and TRBJ2-7; 8 positions agree with TRBD1. This CDR3 spans 15 amino acids. Per the germline V gene, CDR1 is SGHRS and CDR2 is YFSETQ. The CDR3 sequence: CASSSSTGVGYEEYF. The CDR3 DNA is TGCGCCAGCAGCTCTTCGACAGGGGTAGGGTACGAGGAGTACTTC. Looking up the rest from reference TRBV5-1 and TRBJ2-7 gives the full variable domain: KAGVTQTPRYLIKTRGQQVTLSCSPISGHRSVSWYQQTPGQGLQFLFEYFSETQRNKGNFPGRFSGRQFSNSRSEMNVSTLELGDSALYLCASSSSTGVGYEEYFGPGTRLTVT.

This clonotype was observed at least ten times. The chain couples TRBV7-2 to TRBJ1-2; TRBD1 aligns across 7 bases. V dropped 1 base and J dropped 6; count of bases not matched to a gene: 5. The germline CDR1 and CDR2 sequences are SGHTA and FQGNSA. This CDR3 comprises 14 residues. CDR3 in DNA: TGTGCCAGCAGCTTAGAAAGACAGGGTCATGGCTACACCTTC. Encoded protein: CASSLERQGHGYTF.

In the case of this clonotype: A single base separates this from a much larger clone, so it may be a read error. The chain uses TRBV30 and TRBJ1-1; TRBD1 matches at 9 bases. The germline V gene has CDR1 GTSNPN and CDR2 SVGIG (reference sequence). The CDR3 sequence is 12 residues long. The junction had 3 bases not matched to a gene; V was cut back by 1 base and J by 9 bases. As DNA, the CDR3 is TGTGCCTGGAGTGCTACAGGGGGCCAAGCTTTCTTT. This codes for CAWSATGGQAFF.

This clonotype showed up just a few times. The gene calls are TRBV29-1 and TRBJ2-5; TRBD2 matches at 7 bases. V lost 4 bases and J lost 0; bases outside the gene matches: 8. This CDR3 comprises 15 residues. The germline CDR1 and CDR2 sequences are SQVTM and ANQGSEA. The DNA for the CDR3 is TGCAGCGTTGCTCCTAGCGGATGGTACCAAGAGACCCAGTACTTC. Translating it yields CSVAPSGWYQETQYF.

This clonotype was seen many times. The chain joins TRBV6-2 or TRBV6-3 to TRBJ2-1; 8 bases agree with TRBD1. The CDR3 covers 16 residues. V lost 5 bases to trimming and J lost 6 bases; unmatched junction nucleotides: 12. Germline V gives CDR1 MNHEY, CDR2 SVGEGT. The CDR3 loop reads CASSKGQGAGINEQFF. CDR3 DNA sequence: TGTGCCAGCAGTAAGGGGCAGGGGGCCGGAATCAATGAGCAGTTCTTC.

Concerning this clonotype: A much larger clone sits a single nucleotide away, making a read error possible. V and J are TRBV6-2 or TRBV6-3 and TRBJ1-3, with D perhaps matching TRBD1 (5 bases). The germline V and J ends were trimmed by 6 bases and 1 base, with 13 bases remaining between them. Germline CDR1 is MNHEY and CDR2 is SVGEGT. The CDR3 covers 15 residues. CDR3 residues: CASRAGAASGNTIYF. The CDR3 DNA follows: TGTGCCAGCAGGGCCGGGGCAGCATCTGGAAACACCATATATTTT.

This clonotype was detected a few times. CDR3 residues: CASSPNRGRLGSPLHF. The DNA for the CDR3 is TGTGCCAGCTCACCAAACAGGGGGCGATTAGGCTCACCCCTCCACTTT. V and J are TRBV18 and TRBJ1-6, with 9 nucleotides matching TRBD1. This CDR3 is 16 amino acids long. Germline loops: CDR1 KGHSH, CDR2 LQKENI. J lost 10 bases, V lost 2 bases, and 9 bases had no gene match.

V usage is TRBV9 and J usage is TRBJ2-3; 9 bases fit TRBD1. The V gene end was trimmed by 1 base and the J gene end by 4 bases; junction bases not matched to a gene: 4. The CDR3 loop spans 15 amino acids. Germline V gene sequence: CDR1 SGDLS, CDR2 YYNGEE. The CDR3 region is CASSVTGGSADTQYF. The CDR3 DNA follows: TGTGCCAGCAGCGTAACAGGGGGCTCGGCAGATACGCAGTATTTT.

The chain joins TRBV7-6 to TRBJ2-3; 12 bases line up with TRBD2. This CDR3 has 16 amino acids. Germline loops: CDR1 SGHVS, CDR2 FNYEAQ. Trimming removed 5 bases from V and 2 bases from J; junction bases left unmatched: 5. The CDR3 loop is CASSQGTSGHTDTQYF. CDR3 DNA sequence: TGTGCCAGCAGCCAGGGGACTAGCGGGCACACAGATACGCAGTATTTT.

This clonotype was seen repeatedly, ten times or more. This chain joins TRBV2 and TRBJ1-5, with unresolved D. The germline V gene has CDR1 SNHLY and CDR2 FYNNEI. V lost 7 bases, J lost 0 bases, and 7 bases lay in between. The CDR3 length is 13 residues. CDR3 residues: CASIRDSNQPQHF. The CDR3 nucleotides read TGTGCCAGCATTCGAGATAGCAATCAGCCCCAGCATTTT.

The chain combines TRBV13 with TRBJ2-7; 8 nucleotides line up with TRBD2. Germline CDR1 reads PRHDT; CDR2 reads FYEKMQ (reference sequence). The J segment lost 6 bases and the V segment lost 4 bases, leaving 8 bases of the junction unmatched. CDR3 length equals 14 residues. CDR3 region: CASSSGRGAGEQYF. The CDR3 coding sequence is TGTGCCAGCAGCTCAGGGCGGGGGGCCGGCGAGCAGTACTTC.

This chain joins TRBV6-6 and TRBJ2-7, with TRBD1 matching 11 bases. CDR3 length: 17 amino acids. The germline V gene has CDR1 MNHNY and CDR2 SVGAGI (reference sequence). V lost 0 bases to trimming and J lost 3 bases; unmatched junction nucleotides: 7. The CDR3 protein is CASSYSRTGGRNYEQYF. The CDR3 DNA sequence: TGTGCCAGCAGTTACTCGAGGACAGGGGGCAGAAACTACGAGCAGTACTTC.